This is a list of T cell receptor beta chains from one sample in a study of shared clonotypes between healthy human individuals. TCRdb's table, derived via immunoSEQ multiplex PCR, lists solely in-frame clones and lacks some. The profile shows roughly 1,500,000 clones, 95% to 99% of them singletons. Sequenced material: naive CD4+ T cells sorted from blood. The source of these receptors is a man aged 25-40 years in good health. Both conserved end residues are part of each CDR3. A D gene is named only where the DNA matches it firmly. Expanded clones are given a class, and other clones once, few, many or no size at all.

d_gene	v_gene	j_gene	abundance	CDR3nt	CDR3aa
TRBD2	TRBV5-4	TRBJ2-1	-	TGTGCCAGCAGCTTCGTTAGCGGGAGTCATCTGGGGAATGAGCAGTTCTTC	CASSFVSGSHLGNEQFF
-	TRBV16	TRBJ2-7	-	TGTGCCAGCAGCCAATCGCGAGGTTCCGAGCAGTACTTC	CASSQSRGSEQYF
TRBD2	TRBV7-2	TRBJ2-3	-	TGTGCCAGCAGCTTAACGGGCGGGGGGGCAGATACGCAGTATTTT	CASSLTGGGADTQYF
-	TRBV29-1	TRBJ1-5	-	TGCAGCGCTTCAGGGGAGAACCAGCCCCAGCATTTT	CSASGENQPQHF
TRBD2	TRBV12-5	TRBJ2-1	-	TGTGCTAGTGGTTTGGTAGCGGGAGGGCAGTTCTTC	CASGLVAGGQFF
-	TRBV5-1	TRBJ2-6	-	TGCGCCAGCAGCTTGTGGGGGACAAAGTATCCTGGGGCCAACGTCCTGACTTTC	CASSLWGTKYPGANVLTF
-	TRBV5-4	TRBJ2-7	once	TGTGCCAGCAGCTCGACACTTCCCTACGAGCAGTACTTC	CASSSTLPYEQYF
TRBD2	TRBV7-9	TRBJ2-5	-	TGTGCCAGCAGCTCTGGACTAGCGGGAGGGAGGGAGACCCAGTACTTC	CASSSGLAGGRETQYF
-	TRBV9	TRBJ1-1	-	TGTGCCAGCAAACCGAACGGGAACACTGAAGCTTTCTTT	CASKPNGNTEAFF
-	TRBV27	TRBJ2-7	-	TGTGCCAGCAGACCCCTCCGAGGTAGGGGGTTATACGAGCAGTACTTC	CASRPLRGRGLYEQYF
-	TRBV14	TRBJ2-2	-	TGTGCCAGCAGCCAAGTGCGGAACGGGGAGCTGTTTTTT	CASSQVRNGELFF